This T cell receptor (beta chain) originates from a study of CD8 T cells in Susac syndrome. Study outcomes and limitations: Individuals included in the TCR sequencing and HLA analysis were acknowledged by the study to be relatively few in number.

With regard to this clonotype: Antigen unknown.

Reverse transcription of roughly 0.5 to 1 ug RNA was performed with random hexamers. TCRdb processed the immunoSEQ multiplex PCR reads anew with MiXCR; each CDR3 protein has one entry. The data contain fewer than 300,000 distinct CDR3 sequences, about 85% of them singletons. V shed 0 bases and J shed 1 base, with 3 bases lying between them. The germline gives CDR1 KGHSH, CDR2 LQKENI. The CDR3 extends over 14 amino acids. This clonotype was sampled from a human donor with multiple sclerosis. This chain uses TRBV18 with TRBJ2-2; the D is unclear. Sequenced material: CD8+ T cells from PBMCs. CDR3 DNA: TGTGCCAGCTCACCACCCAAGAACACCGGGGAGCTGTTTTTT. Amino acids: CASSPPKNTGELFF.